These 16 T cell receptor beta chains originate from one sample sequenced in a study of TIL therapy for anti-PD-1-resistant metastatic lung cancer. The immunoSEQ assay was v3. This table comes from immunoSEQ multiplex PCR, and its TCRdb copy is limited to in-frame clones, with some not included. The table records approximately 12,000 clones, roughly 58% of them present only once. Time point described: pre-treatment sample, taken before nivolumab and TIL therapy. Tumor tissue came from excised metastases, mostly pleural nodules or supraclavicular lymph nodes. The source was tumor tissue, collected at baseline. The receptor source for this set is a person aged 25-80 years with non-small cell lung cancer.

Sample share makes this clone medium-sized. J is TRBJ2-2 and V is TRBV11-2; weak D call: TRBD1 (6 bases). CDR1 SGHAT and CDR2 FQNNGV come from the germline V gene. CDR3 length: 14 residues. Trimming left V 5 bases short and J 5 bases short, with 12 bases between. In nucleotides, the CDR3 is TGTGCCAGCAGCCCCAGGACAGTTACCGGGGAGCTGTTTTTT. Translating gives CASSPRTVTGELFF.

The V call is TRBV30, the J call TRBJ1-1, with no clear D. CDR3 length: 12 residues. V was trimmed by 1 base and J by 1 base, leaving 4 bases between them. CDR1 is GTSNPN and CDR2 is SVGIG in the germline V gene (reference sequence). For the CDR3, the DNA is TGTGCCTGGAGTGGTGGGAACACTGAAGCTTTCTTT. This gives the protein CAWSGGNTEAFF.

This sequence joins TRBV9 and TRBJ1-5; D not certain. The V end was cut by 2 bases, the J end by 3 bases, with 6 bases between. CDR1 is SGDLS and CDR2 is YYNGEE in the germline V gene. CDR3 length equals 13 residues. CDR3 amino acids: CASSVGINQPQHF. The CDR3 DNA is TGTGCCAGCAGCGTCGGAATCAATCAGCCCCAGCATTTT.

The chain employs TRBV3-1 (or the pseudogene TRBV3-2) and TRBJ1-5; D gene unclear. The CDR3 contains 13 residues. V dropped 0 bases and J dropped 4 bases, with 4 bases sitting between them. CDR1 and CDR2 (germline): LGHDT, YNNKEL (reference sequence). CDR3 coding DNA: TGTGCCAGCAGCCAAGATCGGAATCAGCCCCAGCATTTT. Its translation: CASSQDRNQPQHF.

By sample share, this clone is medium-sized. The V call is TRBV2, the J call TRBJ1-5; weak D call: TRBD1 (6 bases). The CDR3 consists of 14 residues. CDR1 and CDR2 from the germline V gene are SNHLY and FYNNEI. The V end was cut by 6 bases, the J end by 6 bases, with 15 bases between. Here the CDR3 DNA reads TGTGCCAGCAGCGCAGGGGTTGGCGGTCAGCCCCAGCATTTT. Amino acids: CASSAGVGGQPQHF.

The chain employs TRBV3-1 (or the pseudogene TRBV3-2) and TRBJ2-3; no firm D call. The V and J ends lost 3 bases and 4 bases respectively, with 14 bases between them. CDR3 length equals 15 residues. From germline, CDR1 is LGHDT and CDR2 YNNKEL (reference sequence). CDR3 residues: CASSQWIGPADTQYF. DNA of the CDR3: TGTGCCAGCAGCCAGTGGATTGGGCCAGCAGATACGCAGTATTTT.

This clone came up a few times. The rearrangement links TRBV14 to TRBJ1-6; D unresolved. The CDR3 totals 12 residues. V lost 4 bases, J lost 9 bases, and 7 bases lay in between. Germline V gene data show CDR1 as SGHDN and CDR2 as FVKESK. CDR3 sequence: CASSRGVSPLHF. CDR3 in DNA: TGTGCCAGCAGCCGCGGAGTTTCACCCCTCCACTTT.

The CDR3 sequence: CASSYQSGEASEQYF. CDR3 sequence (DNA): TGTGCCAGCAGCTACCAATCAGGGGAGGCATCCGAGCAGTACTTC. J is TRBJ2-7 and V is TRBV7-2; D tentatively fits TRBD1 or TRBD2 (6 bases each). This CDR3 has 15 amino acids. With 4 bases removed from V and 6 bases from J, the gap between germline ends came to 19 bases. CDR1 is SGHTA and CDR2 is FQGNSA in the germline V gene.

The chain is built from TRBV30 and TRBJ2-2; no firm D call. Germline V gives CDR1 GTSNPN, CDR2 SVGIG (reference sequence). V dropped 7 bases and J dropped 6 bases, with 15 bases sitting between them. There are 13 residues in the CDR3. The CDR3 DNA follows: TGTGCCTCCTCGGCTAGAACGGCCGGGGAGCTGTTTTTT. Protein product: CASSARTAGELFF.

The rearrangement uses TRBV4-1 and TRBJ2-4, with 8 nucleotides matching TRBD2. CDR1 is MGHRA and CDR2 is YSYEKL in the germline V gene. Trimming at V came to 4 bases and at J to 0 bases, leaving 11 bases not matched to a gene. The CDR3 covers 18 residues. CDR3: CASSPTSGGSVAKNIQYF. CDR3 nucleotides: TGCGCCAGCAGCCCTACTTCGGGGGGGAGCGTAGCCAAAAACATTCAGTACTTC.

This clone is deemed medium-sized (0.01 to 0.1%). The chain is built from TRBV7-9 and TRBJ2-1; no firm D call. Germline V CDR1 and CDR2: SEHNR, FQNEAQ (reference sequence). The CDR3 sequence is 15 residues long. Deletions cut 6 bases from V and 7 bases from J, with 19 bases between. The CDR3 DNA is TGTGCCAGCAGTCCCCCGGGCAGTGCCACAAATGAGCAGTTCTTC. This gives the protein CASSPPGSATNEQFF.

This clone counts as medium-sized. The V and J genes are TRBV5-5 and TRBJ2-4, with 10 bases that match TRBD2. CDR3 size: 16 residues. The trim removed 3 bases at V and 6 bases at J, leaving 9 bases unmatched. Germline V lookup: CDR1 SGHKS, CDR2 YYEKEE (reference sequence). The CDR3 protein is CASSYLVAGGTNIQYF. The CDR3 DNA sequence: TGTGCCAGCAGCTATTTGGTAGCGGGGGGCACAAACATTCAGTACTTC. The whole variable domain, remainder taken from reference TRBV5-5 and TRBJ2-4, is DAGVTQSPTHLIKTRGQQVTLRCSPISGHKSVSWYQQVLGQGPQFIFQYYEKEERGRGNFPDRFSARQFPNYSSELNVNALLLGDSALYLCASSYLVAGGTNIQYFGAGTRLSVL.

V and J are TRBV27 and TRBJ1-4, with 7 bases fitting TRBD1. The CDR3 spans 14 residues. CDR1 MNHEY and CDR2 SMNVEV come from the germline V gene (reference sequence). After removal of 6 bases from V and 6 bases from J, the junction contained 7 bases not matched to a gene. In nucleotides, the CDR3 is TGTGCCAGCAGCCCCGACAGGGTGCATGAAAAACTGTTTTTT. Protein: CASSPDRVHEKLFF.

This clone was observed a few times. This sequence joins TRBV19 and TRBJ2-7; D may be TRBD1 (6 bases). Per germline, CDR1 LNHDA and CDR2 SQIVND (reference sequence). V lost 8 bases and J lost 2, with 13 bases in between. The CDR3 contains 13 residues. The CDR3 region is CASCSTGTYEQYF. Here the CDR3 DNA reads TGTGCCAGTTGCAGTACAGGGACCTACGAGCAGTACTTC.

The V gene is TRBV4-2, the J gene TRBJ1-6, with D uncertain. Trimming stripped 0 bases from V and 3 bases from J, with 9 bases between. The length of the CDR3 is 16 residues. Germline CDR1 is LGHNA and CDR2 is YNFKEQ. The CDR3 sequence is CASSQERQSYNSPLHF. CDR3 coding DNA: TGTGCCAGCAGCCAAGAGAGGCAAAGCTATAATTCACCCCTCCACTTT.

The genes are TRBV6-6 and TRBJ1-5, with D hard to call. CDR3 length equals 13 residues. With 2 bases removed from V and 5 bases from J, the gap between germline ends came to 7 bases. CDR1 and CDR2 (germline): MNHNY, SVGAGI (reference sequence). As DNA, the CDR3 is TGTGCCAGCAGTTACGGAGTCTATCAGCCCCAGCATTTT. Encoded protein: CASSYGVYQPQHF.